This T cell receptor (beta chain) was retrieved from a study of CD8 T cells in ankylosing spondylitis. Study results and caveats: The authors reported significant enrichment of disease-linked clones in matched ankylosing spondylitis synovial fluid. Seemingly distinctive of ankylosing spondylitis blood was a TCR beta motif formed by eight highly homologous variants. Disease-linked clones were CD8+ and relatively rare in peripheral blood.

From the 5' RACE reads, TCRdb called clonotypes with MiXCR, one entry per CDR3 protein. The sample holds 500,000 to 550,000 distinct CDR3 sequences, approximately 11% seen once. V lost 5 bases and J 4 bases, leaving 19 bases between the germline ends. In germline, CDR1 is SGHAT, CDR2 FQNNGV. The CDR3 runs to 16 residues. A remark on this clonotype: Its specificity is not known.

The J gene is TRBJ2-3, the V gene TRBV11-2; D may be TRBD1 or TRBD2 (5 bases each). Sample: blood, either unsorted or a sorted T cell fraction (not recorded which). The clonotype originates from a male donor with ankylosing spondylitis. The CDR3 DNA follows: TGTGCCAGCAGCGCGTATCTTCGGGGCCCCCCAGATACGCAGTATTTT. It specifies CASSAYLRGPPDTQYF. The full variable domain, in which reference TRBV11-2 and TRBJ2-3 provide the parts outside the CDR3, is EAGVAQSPRYKIIEKRQSVAFWCNPISGHATLYWYQQILGQGPKLLIQFQNNGVVDDSQLPKDRFSAERLKGVDSTLKIQPAKLEDSAVYLCASSAYLRGPPDTQYFGPGTRLTVL.